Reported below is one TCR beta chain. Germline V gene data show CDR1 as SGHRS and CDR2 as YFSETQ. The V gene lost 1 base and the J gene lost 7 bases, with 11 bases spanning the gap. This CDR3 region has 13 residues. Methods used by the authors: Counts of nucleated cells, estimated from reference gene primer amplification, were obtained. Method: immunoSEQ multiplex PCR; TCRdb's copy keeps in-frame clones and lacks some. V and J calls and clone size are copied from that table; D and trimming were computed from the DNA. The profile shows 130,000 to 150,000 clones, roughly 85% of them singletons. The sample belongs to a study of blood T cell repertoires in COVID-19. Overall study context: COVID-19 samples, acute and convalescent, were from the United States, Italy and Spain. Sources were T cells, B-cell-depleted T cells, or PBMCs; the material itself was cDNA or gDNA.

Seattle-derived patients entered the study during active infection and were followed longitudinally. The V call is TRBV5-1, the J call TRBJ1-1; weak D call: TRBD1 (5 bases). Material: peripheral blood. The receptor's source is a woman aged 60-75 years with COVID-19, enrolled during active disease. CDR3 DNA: TGCGCCAGCAGCTTGCCGCGGGACGGTGAAGCTTTCTTT. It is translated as CASSLPRDGEAFF.